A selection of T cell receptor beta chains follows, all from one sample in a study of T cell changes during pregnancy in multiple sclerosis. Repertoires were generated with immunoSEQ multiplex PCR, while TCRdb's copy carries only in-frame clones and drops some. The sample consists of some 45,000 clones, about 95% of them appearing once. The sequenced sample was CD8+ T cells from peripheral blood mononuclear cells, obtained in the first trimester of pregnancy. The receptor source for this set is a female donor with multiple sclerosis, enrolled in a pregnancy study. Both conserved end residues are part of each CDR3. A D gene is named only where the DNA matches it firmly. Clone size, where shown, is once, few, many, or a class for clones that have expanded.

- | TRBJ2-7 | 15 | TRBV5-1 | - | CASSLAGLGSYEQYF | TGCGCCAGCAGCTTGGCCGGACTCGGCTCCTACGAGCAGTACTTC
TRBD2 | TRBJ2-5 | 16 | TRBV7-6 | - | CASRRLAGGLQETQYF | TGTGCCAGCAGAAGACTAGCGGGAGGGCTCCAAGAGACCCAGTACTTC
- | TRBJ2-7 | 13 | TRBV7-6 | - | CASSNGLSYEQYF | TGTGCCAGCAGCAATGGACTTTCCTACGAGCAGTACTTC
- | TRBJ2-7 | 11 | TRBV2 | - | CASIVGGEQYF | TGTGCCAGCATCGTGGGGGGCGAGCAGTACTTC
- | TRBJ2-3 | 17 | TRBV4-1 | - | CASSQDPAGEGADTQYF | TGCGCCAGCAGCCAAGATCCCGCAGGGGAAGGAGCAGATACGCAGTATTTT
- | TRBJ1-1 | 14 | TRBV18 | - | CASSPDTGDTEAFF | TGTGCCAGCTCACCAGATACAGGCGACACTGAAGCTTTCTTT
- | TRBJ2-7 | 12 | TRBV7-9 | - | CASTLSPYEQYF | TGTGCCAGCACCCTTAGCCCCTACGAGCAGTACTTC
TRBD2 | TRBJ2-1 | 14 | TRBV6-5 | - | CASSPGLGDNEQFF | TGTGCCAGCAGCCCGGGACTAGGCGACAATGAGCAGTTCTTC
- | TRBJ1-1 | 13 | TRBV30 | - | CAWSVGPLLEAFF | TGTGCCTGGAGTGTGGGCCCCCTCCTGGAAGCTTTCTTT
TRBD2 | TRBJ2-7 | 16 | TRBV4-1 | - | CASSQALSGSLYEQYF | TGCGCCAGCAGCCAAGCCCTTAGCGGGAGTCTCTACGAGCAGTACTTC
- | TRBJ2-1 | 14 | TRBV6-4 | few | CASSDSTGYNEQFF | TGTGCCAGCAGTGACTCGACCGGGTACAATGAGCAGTTCTTC
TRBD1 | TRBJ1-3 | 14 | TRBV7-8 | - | CASSLGQGLNTIYF | TGTGCCAGCAGCTTAGGACAGGGTTTAAACACCATATATTTT
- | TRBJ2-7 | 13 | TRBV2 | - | CASSEGSYYEQYF | TGTGCCAGCAGTGAGGGGAGTTACTACGAGCAGTACTTC
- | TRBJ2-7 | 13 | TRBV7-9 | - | CASSPAVAYEQYF | TGTGCCAGCAGCCCGGCGGTGGCCTACGAGCAGTACTTC
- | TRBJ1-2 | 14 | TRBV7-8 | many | CASSRGQQAYGYTF | TGTGCCAGCAGCCGAGGACAGCAGGCCTATGGCTACACCTTC
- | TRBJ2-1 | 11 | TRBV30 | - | CAWSVVGEQFF | TGTGCCTGGAGCGTGGTCGGTGAGCAGTTCTTC
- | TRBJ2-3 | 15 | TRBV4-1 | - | CASSQGVGGRDTQYF | TGCGCCAGCAGCCAAGGGGTCGGGGGACGTGATACGCAGTATTTT
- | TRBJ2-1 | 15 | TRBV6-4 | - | CASSEDPTSYNEQFF | TGTGCCAGCAGTGAAGACCCGACTTCCTACAATGAGCAGTTCTTC
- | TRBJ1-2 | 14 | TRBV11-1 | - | CASSSGASLYGYTF | TGTGCCAGCAGCTCGGGAGCGTCCCTCTATGGCTACACCTTC
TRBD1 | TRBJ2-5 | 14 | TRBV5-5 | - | CASSLAGGRETQYF | TGTGCCAGCAGCTTGGCAGGGGGCCGTGAGACCCAGTACTTC
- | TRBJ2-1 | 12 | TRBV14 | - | CASSPQGNEQFF | TGTGCCAGCAGCCCACAGGGAAATGAGCAGTTCTTC
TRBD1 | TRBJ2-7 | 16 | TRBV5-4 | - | CASSLTRDRGSYEQYF | TGTGCCAGCAGCCTGACGCGAGACAGGGGCTCCTACGAGCAGTACTTC
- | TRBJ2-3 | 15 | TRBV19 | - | CASSITGSRTDTQYF | TGTGCCAGTAGTATAACCGGGAGCCGCACAGATACGCAGTATTTT
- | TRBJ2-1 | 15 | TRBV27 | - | CASSPTAGDANEQFF | TGTGCCAGCAGTCCAACGGCAGGGGATGCCAATGAGCAGTTCTTC
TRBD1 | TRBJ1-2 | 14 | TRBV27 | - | CASSLSRTGDGYTF | TGTGCCAGCAGTTTATCCCGGACAGGGGATGGCTACACCTTC
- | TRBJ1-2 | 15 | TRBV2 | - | CASSTPLHGVDGYTF | TGTGCCAGCAGCACCCCCCTCCACGGGGTGGATGGCTACACCTTC
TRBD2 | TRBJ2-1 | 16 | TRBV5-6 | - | CASSPYRTSGNNEQFF | TGTGCCAGCAGCCCATATCGGACTAGCGGAAACAATGAGCAGTTCTTC
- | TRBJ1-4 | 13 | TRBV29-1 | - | CSVVWADNEKLFF | TGCAGCGTTGTTTGGGCCGACAATGAAAAACTGTTTTTT
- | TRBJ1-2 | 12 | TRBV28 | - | CASSFQGVGYTF | TGTGCCAGCAGTTTTCAGGGTGTTGGCTACACCTTC
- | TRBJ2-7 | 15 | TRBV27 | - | CASRPQPSEYYEQYF | TGTGCCAGCAGGCCCCAGCCGAGCGAATACTACGAGCAGTACTTC
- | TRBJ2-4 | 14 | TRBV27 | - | CASSPAGAKNIQYF | TGTGCCAGCAGCCCGGCAGGGGCGAAAAACATTCAGTACTTC
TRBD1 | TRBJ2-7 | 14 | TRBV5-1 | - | CASSLGQGLYEQYF | TGCGCCAGCAGCTTGGGACAGGGTCTATACGAGCAGTACTTC
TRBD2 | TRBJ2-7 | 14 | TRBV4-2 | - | CASSQTSGSYEQYF | TGTGCCAGCAGCCAAACTAGCGGCTCCTACGAGCAGTACTTC
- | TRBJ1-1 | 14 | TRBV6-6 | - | CASSYTTGSTEAFF | TGTGCCAGCAGTTACACCACGGGGAGTACTGAAGCTTTCTTT
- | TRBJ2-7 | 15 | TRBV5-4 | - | CASSLDAGRGYEQYF | TGTGCCAGCAGCTTGGATGCCGGGAGAGGCTACGAGCAGTACTTC
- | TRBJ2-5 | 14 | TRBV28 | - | CASTGGENQETQYF | TGTGCCAGCACTGGCGGGGAAAACCAAGAGACCCAGTACTTC
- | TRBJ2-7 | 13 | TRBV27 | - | CASSLSGNYEQYF | TGTGCCAGCAGTTTATCGGGCAACTACGAGCAGTACTTC
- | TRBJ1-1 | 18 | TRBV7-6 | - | CASSLDLAGSAGDTEAFF | TGTGCCAGCAGCTTAGATCTCGCCGGGTCCGCAGGGGACACTGAAGCTTTCTTT
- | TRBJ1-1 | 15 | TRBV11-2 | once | CASSLYRGRVTEAFF | TGTGCCAGCAGCTTATATCGGGGTAGGGTGACTGAAGCTTTCTTT
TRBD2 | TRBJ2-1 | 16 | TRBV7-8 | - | CASSPWTSGSPHEQFF | TGTGCCAGCAGCCCCTGGACTAGCGGGAGCCCACATGAGCAGTTCTTC
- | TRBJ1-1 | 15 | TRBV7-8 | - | CASTQSGGKDTEAFF | TGTGCCAGCACCCAATCGGGGGGAAAAGACACTGAAGCTTTCTTT
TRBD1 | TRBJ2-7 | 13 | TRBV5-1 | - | CASSYGQGYEQYF | TGCGCCAGCAGTTACGGACAGGGCTACGAGCAGTACTTC